This TCR beta chain is drawn from a study of identical twins (TCRdb year 2016). General notes on the study: TCR alpha and beta repertoires from monozygotic twins, unrelated adults of various ages and cord blood were deep-sequenced to test whether fetal clonotypes persist. Replicate twin experiments were performed at different times using different library preparation protocols to rule out contamination.

This clonotype was counted between two and nine times. Its antigen remains unidentified. There are no base qualities to consult, and no much larger clone falls within one base. Only healthy Caucasian donors were included. The twin cohort consisted of three pairs of female monozygotic twins, all aged about 18 to 29 years. Positive isolation kits from Invitrogen were used to isolate CD4+ and CD8+ T cell populations. Counted from cysteine to phenylalanine, this CDR3 has 14 amino acids. Only the CDR3 portion is preserved as DNA: 42 bases, with reading frame beginning at the first base. Trimming costs V 7 bases and J 4 bases, and their ends lie 16 bases apart. The germline V gene provides CDR1 WSHSY and CDR2 SAAADI. Here is what the overall study found, with its caveats: In monozygotic twins, out-of-frame TCR alpha sharing was systematically underestimated by recombination models, although the models agreed with sharing between unrelated individuals. Conclusions relied on cross-sectional statistical analysis, since the same donors could not be followed over many years. Compared with coincidental sharing between unrelated individuals, out-of-frame TCR alpha sequences shared between twins showed an excess of sequences with low generation probability. Zero-insertion analyses could be partly confounded by invariant T cells such as MAIT and iNKT, although diverse VJ usage argued against such confounding for most clonotypes. Fewer insertions were carried by abundant cord blood beta clonotypes, a similar but weaker trend appeared in young adult naive repertoires, and no such trend appeared in memory repertoires. In beta out-of-frame sequences, excess twin sharing was weaker, because having fewer shared sequences lowered the signal-to-noise ratio.

The library was built by means of 5' RACE. This sample was sequenced with an Illumina HiSeq 2000. Template switching introduced a universal primer binding site; the final cDNA contained a unique molecular identifier, enabling accurate counting of TCR cDNA molecules. Specific primers in the conserved constant-segment region were used to synthesize first-strand cDNA for the TCR alpha and beta chains. To control for contamination, every cDNA library carried two barcodes: a SMART-Mk sample barcode plus Illumina barcodes. TruSeq adapter sequences and Illumina sample barcodes were added in two successive PCR steps. The Illumina HiSeq platform was used with custom primers to sequence TCR alpha and beta cDNA libraries. The original pipeline was this. MiGEC was used to process raw reads and extract unique molecular identifiers, and MiXCR was used to find CDR3 positions. For each individual, recombination models were inferred using an EM algorithm with the repgenHMM and IGoR tools. The analysis of shared clonotypes was done with the tcR package in R, with sharing normalized by the product of cloneset sizes. To study raw recombination free of thymic and clonal selection effects, out-of-frame nonproductive sequences were analyzed. TCRdb reprocessing: public reads trimmed at Q25 with fastp, clones called with MiXCR, in-frame beta chains kept. Every entry covers one CDR3 protein and lists the most common genes and DNA from its rows. The V and J calls were not made by the authors but by TCRdb's processing. The table for this sample lists roughly 190,000 distinct CDR3 sequences; 15% to 20% of them were counted only once. Jointly, the top ten make up 40% of the sample.

The same sample was also studied in work on T cells expressing NK-cell markers. The second study, in turn, reports: TCR beta-chain repertoires were profiled in sorted CD3+CD56+NKG2C+, CD3+CD56+NKG2C- and CD3+CD56-NKG2C+ T-cell subsets from fewer than 10 donors. Among the eight sequenced donors, seven were HCMV-seropositive and one was HCMV-seronegative. To restrict sorting to alphabetaTCR-expressing T cells, an anti-gammadeltaTCR antibody was added in several experiments. In 5 to 7 donors, the dominant CD3+CD56+NKG2C+ clonotypes were found to rank among the top 10 CD8+ clonotypes and to make up about 1.0-8% of CD8+ T cells. Those dominant clonotypes were again the most abundant among CD3+CD56-NKG2C+ cells in a handful of donors, at roughly 25-65%. Whether the expanded NKG2C-expressing T cell clones were specific for HCMV antigens remained unclear. Randomly selected healthy volunteers, three men and five women, were used as the eight sequenced donors. HCMV serostatus was determined by detecting HCMV-specific IgG in serum with a commercial ELISA kit. Reads were demultiplexed and grouped by UMI with MIGEC, and clonotypes were assembled and quantified with MiTCR. To remove erroneous sequences, TCR cDNA sequences were retained only when supported by two or more reads. The tcR package was used for downstream repertoire analysis, and clonotypes were matched across fractions by CDR3 nucleotide sequence plus V segment. VDJmatch was used to annotate antigen specificity against VDJdb, with one amino acid substitution in CDR3 permitted.

The receptor comes from a woman aged 18-35 years in good health. The sequenced sample was CD8+ T cells sorted from blood. Recombination linked TRBV10-2 to TRBJ1-1, with no confident D gene call. The CDR3 corresponds to CASTGVGWSTEAFF. The DNA is TGCGCCAGCACCGGGGTTGGATGGAGCACTGAAGCTTTCTTT.